This T cell receptor beta chain was recorded in a study of radiotherapy plus CTLA-4 blockade in lung cancer. About the study: With roughly a third of patients having disease control, objective responses were seen in approximately 18%. Study conclusions and caveats: It was early blood T cell clone dynamics, with interferon-beta, that reportedly best predicted response.

A remark on this clone: Its cognate antigen is unknown.

TCRdb's table, derived via immunoSEQ multiplex PCR, lists solely in-frame clones and lacks some. The data show 65,000 to 85,000 clones, roughly 69% seen once. CDR3 size: 17 residues. After removal of 3 bases from V and 4 bases from J, the junction contained 8 bases not matched to a gene. Germline V gene sequence: CDR1 KGHSH, CDR2 LQKENI. The V call is TRBV18, the J call TRBJ2-6, with 8 bases identical to TRBD2. The receptor's source is a human donor with non-small cell lung cancer whose response to radiotherapy plus ipilimumab could not be evaluated. This specimen consisted of peripheral blood, obtained from a patient treated with radiotherapy plus ipilimumab. CDR3 coding DNA: TGTGCCAGCTCACCCTACGGGGGGGGTTCAGGGGCCAACGTCCTGACTTTC. It codes for CASSPYGGGSGANVLTF.